This paragraph reports one TCR beta chain. The data stem from a study of blood T cell repertoires in COVID-19. Measured with immunoSEQ multiplex PCR; TCRdb has only the in-frame clones, and not every one. The data hold 390,000 or so clones, with around 86% observed a single time. Per germline, CDR1 LGHDT and CDR2 YNNKEL (reference sequence). Trimming took 1 base from V and 0 from J, leaving 10 bases between them. The CDR3 is 16 residues long. The receptor was isolated from a woman in her thirties with active or convalescent COVID-19. Sequencing was performed on peripheral blood. This sequence joins TRBV3-1 (or the pseudogene TRBV3-2) and TRBJ2-1, with D possibly TRBD2 on 7 matching bases. CDR3 residues: CASSQAGGLSYNEQFF. The CDR3 DNA follows: TGTGCCAGCAGCCAAGCGGGGGGCCTCTCCTACAATGAGCAGTTCTTC.